This T cell receptor (beta chain) was obtained from a study of vaccination and CD4 T cells after COVID-19 (dated by TCRdb to 2021 to 2024). Looking at the study overall: Convalescent patients had a positive SARS-CoV-2 result on nasal swab PCR, and of these patients, nine had mild disease and one had severe disease. Post-COVID blood samples from convalescent patients were collected a median of about 100 days after diagnosis, with a range of roughly 30 to 170 days. In the convalescent cohort there were six males and four females, among whom were two Hispanic individuals, seven Caucasians, two Asians and one multiracial person. Overlapping spike peptide pools from SARS-CoV-2 and from the common cold coronaviruses HCoV-NL63, HCoV-OC43 and HCoV-229E were used as culture stimuli. As controls, cultures received a CEFX viral epitope pool (the positive control), an HIV-1 Nef peptide pool (the negative control), or no peptide at all. Participants received two doses of either the Pfizer-BioNTech BNT162b2 vaccine (n=8) or the Moderna mRNA-1273 vaccine (n=2). The time from the second vaccine dose to post-vaccine blood sampling had a median of 72 days and ranged from 14 to 241 days. In approximately ten COVID-19 convalescent patients and a few infection-naive healthy vaccine recipients, the spike-specific CD4+ TCR repertoire before mRNA vaccination was compared with the repertoire after mRNA vaccination.

The CDR3, cysteine through phenylalanine, is 12 amino acids long. The sequence is cut down to CDR3 DNA, 36 bases in frame from base 1. CDR1 is given as SNHLY and CDR2 as FYNNEI, both from the germline V gene. Trimming leaves V shorter by 8 bases and J shorter by 2 bases, with the junction holding 2 bases beyond the gene matches. As regards this clonotype: The target of this receptor is not known. Within one base of it there is no much larger clone, and no base qualities were kept.

Taken with the paper, the label for treatment or condition translates to: approximately 11-day PBMC culture with coronavirus spike peptide pools or control peptides (ViraFEST assay). The ViraFEST assay was used in the study, in which antigen-specific T cells were expanded with peptide pools and expanded clonotypes were subsequently identified by TCR sequencing. The convalescent patients' positive SARS-CoV-2 PCR tests were from March to December 2020, which was before the Alpha, Beta and Delta variants emerged in the United States. About 2 million PBMCs per well were cultured in IMDM with roughly 5% human AB serum and 8.5 to 10 IU/ml IL-2, plus 10 ug/ml peptide pools. On days 3 and 7, half of the culture medium was replaced with fresh IL-2-containing medium. After approximately 11 days of culture, CD4+ T cells were isolated by negative selection with the EasySep CD4+ T cell isolation kit. PBMCs were separated from whole blood using Ficoll-Paque Plus gradient centrifugation and then either used fresh or cryopreserved at -140C. Each culture condition was generally run in triplicate wells.

The full study reports these points: Of the vaccine-specific clones found in convalescent patients, nearly all (304 of 307) were mono-reactive for SARS-CoV-2 spike instead of being cross-reactive with common cold coronaviruses. In convalescent patients, a median approximately 83% of post-vaccine SARS-CoV-2-reactive clones were detected only after vaccination, suggesting vaccine-specific priming. Relatively few convalescent patients were included in the study, and early timepoints after natural infection were not analyzed. An increase in the median number of SARS-CoV-2-reactive clonotypes from 20 to 25 after infection to roughly 38 after vaccination was observed, but the change was not found to be significant.

Library preparation employed PCR. TCR sequencing of DNA from cultured CD4+ T cells used the Oncomine TCR Beta short-read assay at the Johns Hopkins FTIC core. The QIAamp micro DNA kit was used to extract genomic DNA from the cultured CD4+ T cells. Oncomine TCR Beta libraries made from cultured CD4+ T cells were pooled using unique dual indexes and sequenced on an Illumina iSeq 100. Turning to the authors' computational methods: Non-productive sequences were removed, and CDR3s that did not start with C, did not end with F or W, or were shorter than 7 amino acids were discarded. Antigen-specific clonotypes were identified with the MANAFEST web application by comparing peptide-stimulated wells with reference and other culture wells. An FDR below 0.05, an odds ratio above 5, and a productive frequency above 0.1% in at least two of three replicate wells were required for clones to be considered positive. A clonotype counted as cross-reactive if it showed significant expansion both in the SARS-CoV-2 spike wells and in at least one common cold coronavirus spike condition. Using R version 3.6.1, CDR3 homology was evaluated through Levenshtein distances (stringdist) along with unrooted phylogenetic trees (ape). The raw public data were reprocessed by TCRdb itself: fastp quality trimming at Q25, MiXCR clonotype calling, in-frame beta chains only. Every entry covers one CDR3 protein and lists the most common genes and DNA from its rows. Clone size and V and J calls follow TCRdb, not the original study. Within this sample are approximately 12,000 distinct CDR3 sequences, with around 50% of them counted one time only. The ten most abundant clones make up about a sixth of the sample.

The sequenced sample was cultured CD4+ T cells from blood, obtained after SARS-CoV-2 vaccination. The TCR originated in a human donor with COVID-19. This chain is built from TRBV2 and TRBJ2-5; 7 of the junction bases match TRBD2. The DNA reads as follows: TGTGCCAGCTCCGGGGGGCAAGAGACCCAGTACTTC. It codes for CASSGGQETQYF.